These 16 T cell receptor beta chains were sequenced from one sample in a study of Graves' ophthalmopathy and Graves' hyperthyroidism (dated by TCRdb to the late 2010s). Sequencing was performed on an Illumina HiSeq 2000. TCR beta CDR3 regions were amplified from RNA transcripts for repertoire sequencing. The first round was an RT-PCR using HTBI primers with the Qiagen OneStep RT-PCR kit, and this first round was followed by a second-round multiplex PCR, then size selection and purification. In-frame beta chains were kept once TCRdb had trimmed the public reads at Q25 with fastp and called clones with MiXCR. Identical CDR3 protein sequences are pooled into one entry, listed with their most common genes and DNA. The sample contains hundreds of thousands of distinct CDR3 sequences, around 42% of them found a single time. The top ten clones comprise around 43% of the sample. What was sequenced was peripheral blood. These TCRs come from an adult man with Graves' ophthalmopathy.

The genes are TRBV2 and TRBJ1-1; weak D call: TRBD1 (6 bases). Germline CDR1 and CDR2: SNHLY and FYNNEI. CDR3 length: 13 amino acids. The ends were cut back, 5 bases at V and 8 bases at J, with 15 bases in the middle. DNA for the CDR3: TGTGCCAGCAGTTTGAGTACAACAGGGGAAGCTTTCTTT. Its protein product is CASSLSTTGEAFF.

The genes are TRBV3-1 and TRBJ1-2; 7 nucleotides line up with TRBD1. The germline V gene has CDR1 LGHDT and CDR2 YNNKEL (reference sequence). The CDR3 length is 17 residues. J gave up 5 bases and V 1 base, and 13 bases lay outside the gene matches. The CDR3 protein is CASSQGRRGRRGYGYTF. CDR3 nucleotide sequence: TGTGCCAGCAGCCAAGGGCGAAGGGGGCGCAGGGGGTATGGCTACACCTTC. Using reference TRBV3-1 and TRBJ1-2 for the parts outside the CDR3, the full variable domain is DTAVSQTPKYLVTQMGNDKSIKCEQNLGHDTMYWYKQDSKKFLKIMFSYNNKELIINETVPNRFSPKSPDKAHLNLHINSLELGDSAVYFCASSQGRRGRRGYGYTFGSGTRLTVV.

This clonotype was recorded once. J is TRBJ1-1 and V is TRBV4-1, with D possibly matching TRBD1 (5 bases). Germline V lookup: CDR1 MGHRA, CDR2 YSYEKL. Trimming took off 0 bases at V and 5 bases at J, with 13 bases between the two ends. This CDR3 is built from 15 residues. CDR3 nucleotide sequence: TGCGCCAGCAGCCAAGATCGATTGGAGGGGACTGAAGCTTTCTTT. This translates into CASSQDRLEGTEAFF.

This clonotype was seen more than once but under ten times. The CDR3 is CASSEARDRDRNQPQHF. The CDR3 DNA reads TGTGCCAGCAGTGAAGCCCGGGACAGGGACCGCAATCAGCCCCAGCATTTT. V gene TRBV2 combines with J gene TRBJ1-5; 9 bases agree with TRBD1. The germline gives CDR1 SNHLY, CDR2 FYNNEI. This CDR3 has 17 residues. Germline trimming cut 0 bases from V and 2 bases from J; bases unmatched to any gene: 5.

V usage is TRBV10-3 and J usage is TRBJ2-5; D uncertain. This CDR3 spans 14 amino acids. From germline, CDR1 is ENHRY and CDR2 SYGVKD. V was shortened by 6 bases and J by 6 bases, with 17 bases between the two germline ends. For the CDR3, the DNA is TGTGCCATCAGCGTGTCTGGCCTCAAACAGACCCAGTACTTC. Protein product: CAISVSGLKQTQYF.

A few counts support this clonotype. The rearrangement joins TRBV19 to TRBJ1-5, with 8 bases lining up with TRBD1. Germline CDR1 reads LNHDA; CDR2 reads SQIVND (reference sequence). V shed 7 bases, J shed 5 bases, and the junction held 7 bases outside the gene matches. This CDR3 has 14 residues. The CDR3 nucleotides read TGTGCCAGTACCGCGACAGGGGTCTATCAGCCCCAGCATTTT. Residues: CASTATGVYQPQHF.

This clonotype was seen a few times. The rearrangement joins TRBV7-6 to TRBJ2-7; the match to TRBD1 covers 9 bases. Germline loops: CDR1 SGHVS, CDR2 FNYEAQ. This CDR3 comprises 15 residues. V shed 5 bases and J 5 bases; nucleotides not matched to a gene: 10. The CDR3 loop reads CASSSPGTGIHEQYF. The CDR3 DNA sequence: TGTGCCAGCAGCAGTCCCGGGACAGGGATCCACGAGCAGTACTTC.

The CDR3 DNA reads TGCAGTGCTATGAGACCGGGACTTCCGAATGAGCAGTTCTTC. This encodes CSAMRPGLPNEQFF. V usage is TRBV20-1 and J usage is TRBJ2-7; maybe TRBD2 (6 bases). The end of the DNA aligns better with TRBJ2-1, so the J call may be wrong. CDR1 DFQATT and CDR2 SNEGSKA come from the germline V gene (reference sequence). The CDR3 contains 14 residues.

The chain carries TRBV10-1 and TRBJ2-7; the D is unclear. This CDR3 is built from 13 residues. Trimming pared 8 bases from V and 0 bases from J, leaving 11 bases between. Germline CDR1 and CDR2: WNHNN and SYGVQD (reference sequence). CDR3 sequence: CASGPGPSYEQYF. The CDR3 nucleotides read TGCGCCAGCGGACCGGGCCCCTCCTACGAGCAGTACTTC.

The V gene is TRBV19, the J gene TRBJ2-5; the D gene is possibly TRBD2 (6 bases). The CDR3 totals 13 residues. With 6 bases removed from V and 5 bases from J, the gap between germline ends came to 13 bases. Germline CDR1 reads LNHDA; CDR2 reads SQIVND (reference sequence). DNA for the CDR3: TGTGCCAGTAGCGTTTCTGGGGGGGAGACCCAGTACTTC. Protein sequence: CASSVSGGETQYF.

V gene TRBV7-3 combines with J gene TRBJ2-7; 11 positions agree with TRBD2. The CDR3 loop spans 20 amino acids. Germline V gene data show CDR1 as SGHTA and CDR2 as FQGTGA. The J segment lost 0 bases and the V segment lost 1 base, leaving 14 bases of the junction unmatched. This CDR3 is CASSLIFWASGRKSSYEQYF. CDR3 in DNA: TGTGCCAGCAGCTTAATATTCTGGGCTAGCGGGAGGAAGAGCTCCTACGAGCAGTACTTC.

V gene TRBV6-5 combines with J gene TRBJ2-5; 15 nucleotides line up with TRBD2. From germline, CDR1 is MNHEY and CDR2 SVGAGI. With 5 bases clipped from V and 9 bases from J, the junction kept 10 bases outside the gene matches. CDR3 size: 16 residues. In DNA form, the CDR3 reads TGTGCCAGCAGTCCGGGACTAGCGGGGGGACTCCGAGCCCAGTACTTC. Translated, it gives CASSPGLAGGLRAQYF.

V usage is TRBV20-1 and J usage is TRBJ1-1; D unclear. Trimming removed 5 bases from V and 6 bases from J, with 7 bases in between. The CDR3 length is 10 residues. The V gene's germline CDR1 is DFQATT and CDR2 SNEGSKA (reference sequence). CDR3 sequence (DNA): TGCAGTGCTCAGGACCCTGAAGCTTTCTTT. Amino acids: CSAQDPEAFF.

This clonotype appeared a few times. The V gene is TRBV7-6, the J gene TRBJ1-5; D might be TRBD1 (6 bases). V dropped 6 bases and J dropped 5 bases, with 11 bases sitting between them. Germline CDR1 is SGHVS and CDR2 is FNYEAQ. CDR3 size: 13 residues. The CDR3 DNA follows: TGTGCCAGCAGACTATACAGGGATCAGCCCCAGCATTTT. Its protein is CASRLYRDQPQHF.

V gene TRBV24-1 combines with J gene TRBJ2-6, with D tentatively TRBD1 or TRBD2 (5 bases each). From germline, CDR1 is KGHDR and CDR2 SFDVKD. CDR3 length: 16 residues. V was trimmed by 4 bases and J by 4 bases, leaving 13 bases between them. The CDR3 nucleotides read TGTGCCACCAGTGAGTCTCTAGGGACCGGGGCCAACGTCCTGACTTTC. Its protein product is CATSESLGTGANVLTF.

This sequence joins TRBV5-1 and TRBJ2-7, with 14 positions matching TRBD2. CDR3 size: 16 residues. From germline, CDR1 is SGHRS and CDR2 YFSETQ. J gave up 6 bases and V 2 bases, and 7 bases lay outside the gene matches. The CDR3 bases are TGCGCCAGCAGCTTAGACGGGACTAGCGGGAGAGGCGAGCAGTACTTC. Amino acids: CASSLDGTSGRGEQYF.